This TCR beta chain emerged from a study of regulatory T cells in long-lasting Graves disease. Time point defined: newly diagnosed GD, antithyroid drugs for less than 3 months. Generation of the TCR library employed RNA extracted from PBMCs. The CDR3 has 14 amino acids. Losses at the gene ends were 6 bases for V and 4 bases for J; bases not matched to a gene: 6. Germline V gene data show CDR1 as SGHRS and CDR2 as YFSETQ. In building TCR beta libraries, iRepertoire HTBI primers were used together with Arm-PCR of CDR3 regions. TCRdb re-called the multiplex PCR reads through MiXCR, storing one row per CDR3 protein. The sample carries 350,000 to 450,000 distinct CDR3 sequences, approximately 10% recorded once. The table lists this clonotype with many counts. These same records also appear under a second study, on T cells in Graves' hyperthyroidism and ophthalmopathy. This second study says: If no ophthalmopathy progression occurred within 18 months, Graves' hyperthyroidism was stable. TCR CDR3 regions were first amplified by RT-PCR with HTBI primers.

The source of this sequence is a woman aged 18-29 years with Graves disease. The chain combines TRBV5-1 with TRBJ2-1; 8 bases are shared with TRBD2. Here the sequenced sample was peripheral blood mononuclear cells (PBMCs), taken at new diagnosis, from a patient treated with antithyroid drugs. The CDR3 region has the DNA TGCGCCAGCACAATAGCGGGAAATTACAATGAGCAGTTCTTC. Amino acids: CASTIAGNYNEQFF.